This T cell receptor beta chain stems from a study of cytomegalovirus exposure and HLA in healthy donors. It was with 60 Vbeta and 13 Jbeta primers that the PCR ran. Assay used: immunoSEQ multiplex PCR; TCRdb lists only in-frame clones, some missing. The sample lists around 150,000 clones, 75% to 90% occurring once. The CDR3 runs 14 residues. With 3 bases clipped from V and 3 bases from J, the junction kept 4 bases outside the gene matches. Germline CDR1 and CDR2: MGHDK and SYGVNS. The V and J genes are TRBV25-1 and TRBJ2-5; 7 nucleotides match TRBD1. The sample comprised PBMCs. The TCR originated in a woman between 45 and 65 years old in good health and CMV-seropositive. The CDR3 here is CASSDQTGKETQYF. In DNA form, the CDR3 reads TGTGCCAGCAGTGACCAGACAGGGAAAGAGACCCAGTACTTC.